These 29 T cell receptor beta chains were sequenced from one sample in a study of OX40 agonist ivuxolimab in advanced cancers. Sequencing was performed with immunoSEQ multiplex PCR; in TCRdb, only in-frame clones are kept and a portion is missing. This table holds about 58,000 clones, 70% to 90% found once. Sample: CD4+ or CD8+ T cells sorted from blood, taken in a trial of the OX40 agonist ivuxolimab. The receptors derive from an adult with an advanced solid tumor such as melanoma, head and neck, liver or kidney cancer.

This chain connects TRBV6-5 to TRBJ1-2, with D possibly being TRBD1 (6 bases). V lost 5 bases and J lost 8, with 15 bases in between. This CDR3 has 13 residues. Germline values: CDR1 MNHEY, CDR2 SVGAGI. The CDR3: CASSNGGAKGYTF. The CDR3 bases are TGTGCCAGCAGTAACGGGGGGGCGAAGGGCTACACCTTC.

The V gene is TRBV7-2, the J gene TRBJ2-7; 7 bases are shared with TRBD2. V shed 0 bases, J shed 0 bases, and the junction held 5 bases outside the gene matches. Germline values: CDR1 SGHTA, CDR2 FQGNSA. The CDR3 is 16 amino acids. The CDR3 protein is CASSLAGGSYSYEQYF. In DNA form, the CDR3 reads TGTGCCAGCAGCTTAGCGGGGGGGAGTTACTCCTACGAGCAGTACTTC.

The J gene is TRBJ2-7, the V gene TRBV5-1; 9 bases are shared with TRBD1. The CDR3 contains 14 residues. The trim removed 5 bases at V and 4 bases at J, leaving 7 bases unmatched. Germline V gene lookup returns CDR1 SGHRS and CDR2 YFSETQ. The CDR3 protein is CASRETGGEYEQYF. Written as DNA, the CDR3 is TGCGCCAGCAGAGAGACAGGGGGGGAATACGAGCAGTACTTC.

CDR3 region: CASSPPGGPNYGYTF. In DNA form, the CDR3 reads TGTGCCAGCTCACCACCTGGGGGTCCTAACTATGGCTACACCTTC. V is TRBV18 and J is TRBJ1-2; D is perhaps TRBD1 (5 bases). V lost 0 bases, J lost 0 bases, and 8 bases lay in between. From germline, CDR1 is KGHSH and CDR2 LQKENI. The CDR3 consists of 15 residues.

The chain carries TRBV13 and TRBJ1-6; 10 nucleotides align to TRBD1. J lost 7 bases, V lost 3 bases, and 0 bases had no gene match. Germline-derived CDR1 and CDR2 are PRHDT and FYEKMQ (reference sequence). The CDR3 totals 14 residues. Here the CDR3 reads CASSLGQGNSPLHF. DNA of the CDR3: TGTGCCAGCAGCTTGGGACAGGGGAATTCACCCCTCCACTTT.

Notes on this clone: Different DNA sequences within this sample yield the same CDR3. The V and J genes are TRBV6-1 and TRBJ1-2; D is unclear. The CDR3 spans 17 residues. Germline V gene lookup returns CDR1 MNHNS and CDR2 SASEGT. Trimming took 3 bases from V and 3 from J, leaving 20 bases between them. The CDR3 region is CASSDGSFRSVDYGYTF. The CDR3 coding sequence is TGTGCCAGCAGTGATGGTAGTTTTCGGAGCGTCGACTATGGCTACACCTTC.

The chain uses TRBV27 and TRBJ1-2, with 7 bases fitting TRBD1. The CDR3 sequence is 13 residues long. Germline CDR1 is MNHEY and CDR2 is SMNVEV (reference sequence). With V trimmed by 6 bases and J by 8 bases, 9 bases remained unmatched. CDR3 loop: CASRQGMVGGYTF. CDR3 nucleotide sequence: TGTGCCAGCAGACAGGGGATGGTCGGCGGCTACACCTTC.

The V call is TRBV6-5, the J call TRBJ1-2; a weak D match, TRBD1 (5 bases). V shed 0 bases and J shed 10 bases, with 15 bases lying between them. The CDR3 covers 14 residues. Germline V lookup: CDR1 MNHEY, CDR2 SVGAGI. The CDR3 DNA follows: TGTGCCAGCAGTTACTCGCTGGGGGGTAATGACTACACCTTC. Protein product: CASSYSLGGNDYTF.

The genes are TRBV7-2 and TRBJ1-2; TRBD1 might be the D (5 bases). This CDR3 has 12 residues. The V and J ends lost 5 bases and 7 bases respectively, with 11 bases between them. Germline CDR1 SGHTA, CDR2 FQGNSA. DNA of the CDR3: TGTGCCAGCAGCAGCCGACAGAGTGGCTACACCTTC. It yields the protein CASSSRQSGYTF.

This sequence joins TRBV11-2 and TRBJ1-2; the D is unclear. Germline V gene data show CDR1 as SGHAT and CDR2 as FQNNGV. The CDR3 extends over 14 amino acids. The V and J ends lost 2 bases and 4 bases respectively, with 11 bases between them. The CDR3 region has the DNA TGTGCCAGCAGCTTACCGGGGAAGAGCTATGGCTACACCTTC. It codes for CASSLPGKSYGYTF.

The chain carries TRBV5-1 and TRBJ1-2; possible D gene TRBD1, 6 bases. Germline V CDR1 and CDR2: SGHRS, YFSETQ. The CDR3 is 15 residues long. V was trimmed by 4 bases and J by 0 bases, leaving 13 bases between them. Here the CDR3 DNA reads TGCGCCAGCAGCACGGGGACAAAACCTAACTATGGCTACACCTTC. Residues: CASSTGTKPNYGYTF.

This clone was recorded only once. The V and J genes are TRBV15 and TRBJ2-1, with 9 bases matching TRBD1. Germline V gives CDR1 LNHNV, CDR2 YYDKDF (reference sequence). V lost 0 bases and J lost 7; bases outside the gene matches: 10. This CDR3 contains 17 residues. As DNA, the CDR3 is TGTGCCACCAGCAGAGATCCAACAGGGGGCTCGAGGAATGAGCAGTTCTTC. Its protein is CATSRDPTGGSRNEQFF. The full variable domain, rest sourced from reference TRBV15 and TRBJ2-1, is DAMVIQNPRYQVTQFGKPVTLSCSQTLNHNVMYWYQQKSSQAPKLLFHYYDKDFNNEADTPDNFQSRRPNTSFCFLDIRSPGLGDTAMYLCATSRDPTGGSRNEQFFGPGTRLTVL.

The chain couples TRBV7-9 to TRBJ2-2; D unclear. Per the germline V gene, CDR1 is SEHNR and CDR2 is FQNEAQ (reference sequence). The CDR3 has 12 amino acids. V was cut by 8 bases and J by 5 bases, with 9 bases left in between. The CDR3 sequence: CASRTFTGELFF. CDR3 coding DNA: TGTGCCAGCCGGACCTTTACCGGGGAGCTGTTTTTT.

The gene calls are TRBV5-1 and TRBJ1-1, with 10 positions matching TRBD1. The length of the CDR3 is 16 residues. Trimming cost V 5 bases and J 0 bases; bases outside gene matches: 7. Germline CDR1 SGHRS, CDR2 YFSETQ. The CDR3 reads CASREGQGRMNTEAFF. CDR3 in DNA: TGCGCCAGCAGAGAGGGACAGGGGCGAATGAACACTGAAGCTTTCTTT.

This chain links TRBV9 with TRBJ1-2, with D tentatively TRBD1 (5 bases). The CDR3 contains 16 residues. Germline assignment: CDR1 SGDLS and CDR2 YYNGEE. V lost 1 base and J 7 bases, leaving 20 bases between the germline ends. The CDR3 reads CASSVTTFTGTGGYTF. DNA for the CDR3: TGTGCCAGCAGCGTAACTACCTTTACCGGGACGGGTGGCTACACCTTC.

This clone has a handful of counts. The CDR3 coding sequence is TGTGCCAGCAGCTTGGGAGCAGGGTACGAGCAGTACTTC. Translating it yields CASSLGAGYEQYF. The chain carries TRBV5-8 and TRBJ2-7; the D gene is possibly TRBD1 (5 bases). Germline lookup yields CDR1 SGHTS and CDR2 YDEGEE. There are 13 residues in the CDR3. V gave up 0 bases and J gave up 4 bases, with 8 bases separating them.

The chain combines TRBV19 with TRBJ1-1, with 9 bases fitting TRBD1. Germline loops: CDR1 LNHDA, CDR2 SQIVND (reference sequence). The CDR3 spans 16 residues. V shed 4 bases, J shed 0 bases, and the junction held 6 bases outside the gene matches. The CDR3 DNA sequence: TGTGCCAGTAGTACAGGGACAGGGCGAATGAACACTGAAGCTTTCTTT. Translation gives CASSTGTGRMNTEAFF.

This clone turned up a few times. The chain combines TRBV5-1 with TRBJ1-1; no firm D call. CDR3 size: 14 residues. Germline V gene lookup returns CDR1 SGHRS and CDR2 YFSETQ. V was clipped by 1 base and J by 0 bases, with 7 bases between them. CDR3 bases: TGCGCCAGCAGCTTGACAGTTATGAACACTGAAGCTTTCTTT. This sequence encodes CASSLTVMNTEAFF. The whole variable domain, remainder taken from reference TRBV5-1 and TRBJ1-1, is KAGVTQTPRYLIKTRGQQVTLSCSPISGHRSVSWYQQTPGQGLQFLFEYFSETQRNKGNFPGRFSGRQFSNSRSEMNVSTLELGDSALYLCASSLTVMNTEAFFGQGTRLTVV.

The chain carries TRBV18 and TRBJ2-2; 8 bases align to TRBD1. V lost 8 bases, J lost 0 bases, and 8 bases stayed unmatched. The germline V gene encodes CDR1 KGHSH and CDR2 LQKENI. CDR3 length: 16 amino acids. The CDR3 reads CASPRGQATNTGELFF. The CDR3 DNA sequence: TGTGCCAGCCCACGGGGACAGGCGACGAACACCGGGGAGCTGTTTTTT.

This chain joins TRBV4-1 and TRBJ2-1; 7 nucleotides align to TRBD1. This CDR3 has 17 residues. V shed 3 bases and J 1 base; nucleotides not matched to a gene: 9. Germline V gene data show CDR1 as MGHRA and CDR2 as YSYEKL. In DNA, the CDR3 is TGCGCCAGCAGCCAGCTCAACAGGGGACGGTCCTACAATGAGCAGTTCTTC. Translated: CASSQLNRGRSYNEQFF.

The chain joins TRBV7-2 to TRBJ2-1; TRBD1 matches at 8 bases. The CDR3 totals 15 residues. CDR1 is SGHTA, CDR2 FQGNSA, per germline. V lost 4 bases, J lost 0 bases, and 2 bases stayed unmatched. The chain's CDR3 is CASSSQGDSYNEQFF. CDR3 nucleotide sequence: TGTGCCAGCAGCTCACAGGGGGACTCCTACAATGAGCAGTTCTTC.

Turning to this clone: Other DNA sequences in the sample encode the same CDR3. This chain joins TRBV6-1 and TRBJ2-7; TRBD2 matches 10 bases. V lost 1 base and J lost 2; bases outside the gene matches: 5. This CDR3 comprises 16 residues. In germline, CDR1 is MNHNS, CDR2 SASEGT. CDR3 protein: CASSEGASGGPYEQYF. CDR3 nucleotide sequence: TGTGCCAGCAGTGAAGGCGCTAGCGGGGGCCCCTACGAGCAGTACTTC.

This clone was seen a handful of times. V is TRBV7-2 and J is TRBJ1-4; a weak D match, TRBD1 (6 bases). The CDR3 has 15 amino acids. The V and J ends lost 1 base and 8 bases respectively, with 14 bases between them. Germline CDR1 SGHTA, CDR2 FQGNSA. CDR3 sequence: CASSLGSGGGEKLFF. As DNA, the CDR3 is TGTGCCAGCAGCTTAGGTTCGGGGGGCGGGGAAAAACTGTTTTTT.

The J gene is TRBJ2-5, the V gene TRBV5-6; 8 nucleotides match TRBD1. The CDR3 spans 15 residues. The ends lost 4 bases at V and 1 base at J; junction bases unmatched: 6. Germline CDR1 SGHDT, CDR2 YYEEEE. This CDR3 reads CASSPDRGLQETQYF. The CDR3 DNA follows: TGTGCCAGCAGCCCAGACAGGGGCCTCCAAGAGACCCAGTACTTC.

This chain uses TRBV9 with TRBJ2-5; TRBD2 matches at 10 bases. The CDR3 has 17 residues. J was trimmed by 2 bases and V by 0 bases; bases with no gene match: 7. CDR1 is SGDLS, CDR2 YYNGEE, per germline. CDR3 residues: CASSVGLAGASQETQYF. Written as DNA, the CDR3 is TGTGCCAGCAGCGTAGGCCTAGCGGGGGCCTCTCAAGAGACCCAGTACTTC.

The rearrangement links TRBV6-5 to TRBJ1-2, with D hard to call. V gave up 6 bases and J gave up 4 bases, with 9 bases separating them. Germline loops: CDR1 MNHEY, CDR2 SVGAGI. This CDR3 has 12 amino acids. Written as DNA, the CDR3 is TGTGCCAGCAGCGAGACCTTCTATGGCTACACCTTC. It codes for CASSETFYGYTF.

This chain uses TRBV14 with TRBJ1-1; D may be TRBD1 (5 bases). This CDR3 spans 15 amino acids. From germline, CDR1 is SGHDN and CDR2 FVKESK. Deletions cut 4 bases from V and 8 bases from J, with 20 bases between. The CDR3 here is CASSLAGVPLEEAFF. In DNA form, the CDR3 reads TGTGCCAGCAGCCTAGCGGGGGTCCCGCTTGAAGAAGCTTTCTTT.

The V and J genes are TRBV5-5 and TRBJ1-2; 10 bases are shared with TRBD1. The J segment lost 0 bases and the V segment lost 1 base, leaving 6 bases of the junction unmatched. Looked up from germline, CDR1 is SGHKS and CDR2 is YYEKEE (reference sequence). The CDR3 consists of 17 residues. The CDR3 spells CASSLTGTGASNYGYTF. The CDR3 DNA follows: TGTGCCAGCAGCTTGACCGGGACAGGGGCTTCTAACTATGGCTACACCTTC.

The V gene is TRBV18, the J gene TRBJ1-3; TRBD1 agrees at 7 bases. V shed 0 bases and J 9 bases; nucleotides not matched to a gene: 8. The CDR3 is 15 amino acids. CDR1 KGHSH and CDR2 LQKENI come from the germline V gene. This chain's CDR3 is CASSPPDLQGSTIYF. DNA of the CDR3: TGTGCCAGCTCACCACCTGATTTACAGGGGAGCACCATATATTTT.